The rows below give T cell receptor beta chains drawn from one sample of a study of blood T cell repertoires in COVID-19. Here immunoSEQ multiplex PCR was the method, and the copy in TCRdb shows in-frame clones only, minus some. The profile shows more than 35,000 clones, around nine tenths of them singletons. Sequencing input: peripheral blood. The receptors stem from a man aged 65 to 85 with active COVID-19. CDR3s include the opening cysteine and the closing phenylalanine or tryptophan. The D gene is left open where the match is weak. Clone size, where shown, is once, few, many, or a class for clones that have expanded.

j_call clone_size cdr3_length d_call v_call cdr3_nt cdr3_aa
TRBJ2-1 . 14 TRBD1 TRBV24-1 TGTGCCACCAGTGATTTGCGGACAGGTAATGAGCAGTTCTTC CATSDLRTGNEQFF
TRBJ1-1 . 14 . TRBV5-1 TGCGCCAGCACCCCGGGGGGGGCGAACACTGAAGCTTTCTTT CASTPGGANTEAFF
TRBJ2-5 . 14 . TRBV5-6 TGTGCCAGCAGCTTGGTAGGGGTCCAAGAGACCCAGTACTTC CASSLVGVQETQYF
TRBJ2-3 . 15 . TRBV28 TGTGCCAGCAGTTTTCGAAGAGCTAGGACAGATACGCAGTATTTT CASSFRRARTDTQYF
TRBJ2-7 . 15 TRBD2 TRBV28 TGTGCCAGCAGTTCCCCGGGTGGGGGGGTCCACGAGCAGTACTTC CASSSPGGGVHEQYF
TRBJ2-7 . 14 . TRBV5-1 TGCGCCAGCAGCCTAGATGGGGGGAGAAGCGAGCAGTACTTC CASSLDGGRSEQYF
TRBJ2-1 . 16 . TRBV4-1 TGCGCCAGCAGCCAGCCCACCACTACCACCTACAATGAGCAGTTCTTC CASSQPTTTTYNEQFF
TRBJ2-1 . 16 TRBD2 TRBV7-2 TGTGCCAGCAGCGTAGTAGCGGGGAGCTCCTACAATGAGCAGTTCTTC CASSVVAGSSYNEQFF
TRBJ2-1 . 14 . TRBV7-3 TGTGCCAGCAGCTATGAGGGGGCCTACAATGAGCAGTTCTTC CASSYEGAYNEQFF
TRBJ2-3 . 14 . TRBV4-2 TGTGCCAGCAGCCCTAAGACTAGTGCAGATACGCAGTATTTT CASSPKTSADTQYF
TRBJ1-2 . 14 TRBD1 TRBV5-1 TGCGCCAGCAGCCCAGGGACAGGGGGCATTGGCTACACCTTC CASSPGTGGIGYTF
TRBJ2-1 . 13 . TRBV4-1 TGCGCCAGCAGCCAGGCCAAGGAGACGAGGCAGTTCTTC CASSQAKETRQFF
TRBJ2-7 few 15 . TRBV3-1/TRBV3-2 TGTGCCAGCAGCCAAGATCACCCAGTTACGAACGAGCAGTACTTC CASSQDHPVTNEQYF
TRBJ2-6 . 18 TRBD1 TRBV7-3 TGTGCCAGCAGCCCCCGGGACAGGATAAGCTCTGGGGCCAACGTCCTGACTTTC CASSPRDRISSGANVLTF
TRBJ2-7 . 14 . TRBV19 TGTGCCAGTAGTACCACAGGCATAACCAACGAGCAGTACTTC CASSTTGITNEQYF
TRBJ1-4 . 14 TRBD1 TRBV7-6 TGTGCCAGCAGTCCGGGACAGGGAAACGAAAAACTGTTTTTT CASSPGQGNEKLFF
TRBJ1-6 few 15 TRBD1 TRBV28 TGTGCCAGCAGTGCCGGGACAGGGGGCGTTTCACCCCTCCACTTT CASSAGTGGVSPLHF
TRBJ2-1 . 15 . TRBV9 TGTGCCAGCAGCGTAATCGGGTTAGAGACCAATGAGCAGTTCTTC CASSVIGLETNEQFF
TRBJ2-6 . 18 . TRBV7-2 TGTGCCAGCAGCTTAGCACGGACAGCCCGCTCTGGGGCCAACGTCCTGACTTTC CASSLARTARSGANVLTF
TRBJ1-2 . 16 . TRBV4-2 TGTGCCAGCAGCCAAGAGACGGGACACTCTAACTATGGCTACACCTTC CASSQETGHSNYGYTF
TRBJ2-1 . 14 TRBD2 TRBV11-1 TGTGCCAGCAGCTTAGGCGGGGGTTACAATGAGCAGTTCTTC CASSLGGGYNEQFF
TRBJ1-1 . 13 . TRBV9 TGTGCCAGCAGCCACGGTTTGAACACTGAAGCTTTCTTT CASSHGLNTEAFF
TRBJ1-5 . 15 TRBD1 TRBV19 TGTGCCAGTAGTTCGGGACAGCGTAGCAATCAGCCCCAGCATTTT CASSSGQRSNQPQHF
TRBJ1-2 . 15 TRBD1 TRBV3-1/TRBV3-2 TGTGCCAGCAGCCAAGGGGTTGGACAGGGCTATGGCTACACCTTC CASSQGVGQGYGYTF